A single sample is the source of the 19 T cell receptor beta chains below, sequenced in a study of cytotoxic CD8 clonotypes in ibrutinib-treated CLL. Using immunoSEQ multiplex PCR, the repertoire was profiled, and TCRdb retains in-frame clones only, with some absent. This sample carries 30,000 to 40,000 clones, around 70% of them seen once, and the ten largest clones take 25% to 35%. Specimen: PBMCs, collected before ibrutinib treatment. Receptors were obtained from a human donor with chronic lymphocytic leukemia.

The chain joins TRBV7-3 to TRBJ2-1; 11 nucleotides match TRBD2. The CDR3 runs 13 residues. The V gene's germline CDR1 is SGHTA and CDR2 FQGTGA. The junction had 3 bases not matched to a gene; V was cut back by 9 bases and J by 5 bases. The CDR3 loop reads CARGLAGDNEQFF. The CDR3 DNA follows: TGTGCCAGAGGACTAGCGGGCGACAATGAGCAGTTCTTC.

The CDR3 DNA is TGCAGTGCTGCGTTCGAAAAGACCCAGTACTTC. Protein product: CSAAFEKTQYF. The genes are TRBV20-1 and TRBJ2-5; D remains ambiguous. CDR3 length: 11 amino acids. Looked up from germline, CDR1 is DFQATT and CDR2 is SNEGSKA (reference sequence). Trimming took off 5 bases at V and 6 bases at J, with 10 bases between the two ends.

CDR3: CASSRAGTGNTEAFF. DNA for the CDR3: TGTGCCAGCAGCAGAGCCGGGACGGGGAACACTGAAGCTTTCTTT. This rearrangement joins TRBV7-2 to TRBJ1-1, with D possibly matching TRBD1 (5 bases). The CDR3 is 15 residues long. V was shortened by 5 bases and J by 1 base, with 14 bases between the two germline ends. CDR1 SGHTA and CDR2 FQGNSA come from the germline V gene. The full variable domain, in which reference TRBV7-2 and TRBJ1-1 provide the parts outside the CDR3, is GAGVSQSPSNKVTEKGKDVELRCDPISGHTALYWYRQSLGQGLEFLIYFQGNSAPDKSGLPSDRFSAERTGGSVSTLTIQRTQQEDSAVYLCASSRAGTGNTEAFFGQGTRLTVV.

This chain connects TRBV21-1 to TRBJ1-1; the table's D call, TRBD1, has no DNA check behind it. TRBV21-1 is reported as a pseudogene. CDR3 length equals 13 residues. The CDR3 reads CASRGQGASEAFF. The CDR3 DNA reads TGTGCCAGCAGGGGACAGGGGGCTTCTGAAGCTTTCTTT.

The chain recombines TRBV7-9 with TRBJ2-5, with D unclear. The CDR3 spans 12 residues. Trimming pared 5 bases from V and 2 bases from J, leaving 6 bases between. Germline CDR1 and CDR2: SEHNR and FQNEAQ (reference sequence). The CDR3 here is CASSPQQETQYF. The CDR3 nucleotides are TGTGCCAGCAGCCCCCAACAAGAGACCCAGTACTTC.

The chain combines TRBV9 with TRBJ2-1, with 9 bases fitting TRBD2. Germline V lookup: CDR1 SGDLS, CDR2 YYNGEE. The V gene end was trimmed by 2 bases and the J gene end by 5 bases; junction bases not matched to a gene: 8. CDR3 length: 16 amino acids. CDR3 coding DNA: TGTGCCAGCAGCGTTATTCTAGCGGGGTCAAACAATGAGCAGTTCTTC. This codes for CASSVILAGSNNEQFF. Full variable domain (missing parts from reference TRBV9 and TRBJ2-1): DSGVTQTPKHLITATGQRVTLRCSPRSGDLSVYWYQQSLDQGLQFLIQYYNGEERAKGNILERFSAQQFPDLHSELNLSSLELGDSALYFCASSVILAGSNNEQFFGPGTRLTVL.

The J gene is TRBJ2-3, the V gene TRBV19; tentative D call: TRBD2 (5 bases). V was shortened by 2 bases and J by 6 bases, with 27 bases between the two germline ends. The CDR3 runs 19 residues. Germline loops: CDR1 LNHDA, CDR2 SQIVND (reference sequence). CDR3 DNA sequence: TGTGCCAGTAGTATAAGACCCCGCCGGTGGACGGGAATGGGGGATACGCAGTATTTT. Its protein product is CASSIRPRRWTGMGDTQYF.

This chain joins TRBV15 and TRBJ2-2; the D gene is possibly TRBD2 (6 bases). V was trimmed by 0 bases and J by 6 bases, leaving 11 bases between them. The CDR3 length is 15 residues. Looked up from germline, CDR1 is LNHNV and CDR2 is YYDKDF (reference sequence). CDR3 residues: CATSRDWDFPGELFF. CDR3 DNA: TGTGCCACCAGCAGAGATTGGGACTTCCCCGGGGAGCTGTTTTTT.

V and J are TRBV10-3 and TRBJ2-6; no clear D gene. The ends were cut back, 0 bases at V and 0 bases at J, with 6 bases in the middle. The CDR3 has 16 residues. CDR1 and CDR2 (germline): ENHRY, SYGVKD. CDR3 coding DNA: TGTGCCATCAGTGAGTCGCTGGTCTCTGGGGCCAACGTCCTGACTTTC. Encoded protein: CAISESLVSGANVLTF.

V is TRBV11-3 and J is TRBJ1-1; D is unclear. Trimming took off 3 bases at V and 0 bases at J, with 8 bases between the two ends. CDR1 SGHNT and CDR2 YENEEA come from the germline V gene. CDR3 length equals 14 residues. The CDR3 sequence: CASSFQELNTEAFF. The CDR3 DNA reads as TGTGCCAGCAGCTTTCAGGAATTGAACACTGAAGCTTTCTTT.

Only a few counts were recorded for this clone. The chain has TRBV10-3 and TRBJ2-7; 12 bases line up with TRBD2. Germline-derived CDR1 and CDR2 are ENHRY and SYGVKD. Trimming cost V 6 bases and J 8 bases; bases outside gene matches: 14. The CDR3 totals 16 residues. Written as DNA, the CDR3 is TGTGCCATCAGAAGGACTAGCGGGATTGGTCCTACACAGCAGTACTTC. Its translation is CAIRRTSGIGPTQQYF.

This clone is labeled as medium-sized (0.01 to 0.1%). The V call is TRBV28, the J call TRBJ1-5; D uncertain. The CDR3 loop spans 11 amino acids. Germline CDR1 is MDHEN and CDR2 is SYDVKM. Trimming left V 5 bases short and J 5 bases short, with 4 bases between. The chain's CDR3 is CASSRDQPQHF. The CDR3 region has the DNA TGTGCCAGCAGTCGAGATCAGCCCCAGCATTTT. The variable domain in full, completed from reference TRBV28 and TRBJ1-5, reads DVKVTQSSRYLVKRTGEKVFLECVQDMDHENMFWYRQDPGLGLRLIYFSYDVKMKEKGDIPEGYSVSREKKERFSLILESASTNQTSMYLCASSRDQPQHFGDGTRLSIL.

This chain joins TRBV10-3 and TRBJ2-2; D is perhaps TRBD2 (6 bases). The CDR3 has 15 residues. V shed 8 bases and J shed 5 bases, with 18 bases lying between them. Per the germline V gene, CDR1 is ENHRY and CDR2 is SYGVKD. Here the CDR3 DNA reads TGTGCCATCCAGGCAGGAGCGGGTTTTACCGGGGAGCTGTTTTTT. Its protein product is CAIQAGAGFTGELFF.

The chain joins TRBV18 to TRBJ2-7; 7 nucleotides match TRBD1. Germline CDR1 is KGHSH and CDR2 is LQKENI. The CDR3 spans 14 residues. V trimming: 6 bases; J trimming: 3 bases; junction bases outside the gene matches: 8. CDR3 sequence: CASSRSGTDYEQYF. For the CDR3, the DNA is TGTGCCAGCTCCCGCAGTGGGACAGACTACGAGCAGTACTTC. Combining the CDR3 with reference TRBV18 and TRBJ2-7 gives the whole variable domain NAGVMQNPRHLVRRRGQEARLRCSPMKGHSHVYWYRQLPEEGLKFMVYLQKENIIDESGMPKERFSAEFPKEGPSILRIQQVVRGDSAAYFCASSRSGTDYEQYFGPGTRLTVT.

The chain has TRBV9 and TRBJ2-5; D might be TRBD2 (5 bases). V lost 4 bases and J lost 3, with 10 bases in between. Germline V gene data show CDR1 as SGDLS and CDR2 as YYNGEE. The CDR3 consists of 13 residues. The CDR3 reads CASSWGVKETQYF. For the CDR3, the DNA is TGTGCCAGCAGCTGGGGAGTCAAAGAGACCCAGTACTTC.

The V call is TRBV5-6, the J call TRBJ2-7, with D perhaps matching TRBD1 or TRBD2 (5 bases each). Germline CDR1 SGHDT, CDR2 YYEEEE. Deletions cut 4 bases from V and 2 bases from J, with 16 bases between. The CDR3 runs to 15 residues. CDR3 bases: TGTGCCAGCAGCAACCCCCTCCGGGGCGCCTACGAGCAGTACTTC. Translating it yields CASSNPLRGAYEQYF.

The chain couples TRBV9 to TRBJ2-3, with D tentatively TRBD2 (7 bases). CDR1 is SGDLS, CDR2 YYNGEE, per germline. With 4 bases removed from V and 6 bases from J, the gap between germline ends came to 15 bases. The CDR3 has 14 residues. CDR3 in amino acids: CASSPGRGGDTQYF. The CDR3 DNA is TGTGCCAGCAGCCCCGGTAGGGGGGGGGATACGCAGTATTTT.

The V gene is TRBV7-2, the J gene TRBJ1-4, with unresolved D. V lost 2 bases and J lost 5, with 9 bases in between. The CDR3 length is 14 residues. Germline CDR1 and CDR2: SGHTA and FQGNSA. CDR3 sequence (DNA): TGTGCCAGCAGCTTATCGTGGGGAAATGAAAAACTGTTTTTT. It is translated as CASSLSWGNEKLFF.

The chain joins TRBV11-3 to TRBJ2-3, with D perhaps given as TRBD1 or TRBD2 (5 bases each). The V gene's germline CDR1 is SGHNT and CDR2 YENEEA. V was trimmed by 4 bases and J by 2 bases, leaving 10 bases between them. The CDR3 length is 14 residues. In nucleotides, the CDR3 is TGTGCCAGCAGCTCCGGGACGTCCACAGATACGCAGTATTTT. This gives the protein CASSSGTSTDTQYF.